The rows below give T cell receptor beta chains drawn from one sample of a study of CD8 T cells in cerebrospinal fluid in Alzheimer's disease. TCRdb re-called the 10x single-cell sequencing reads; every CDR3 protein appears as one record, without DNA. The sample data list about 480 distinct CDR3 sequences. Material for sequencing was cerebrospinal fluid. The receptors were sampled from a human donor with Parkinson's disease. CDR3s include the opening cysteine and the closing phenylalanine or tryptophan. A clone size is listed for some rows: how often the clone was seen (once, few, many), or a class if it is expanded.

j_call: TRBJ1-1
clone_size: medium-sized
v_call: TRBV7-9
cdr3_aa: CASSLATGSTTEAFF

j_call: TRBJ2-5
clone_size: medium-sized
v_call: TRBV20-1
cdr3_aa: CSARRKIGGFGETQYF

j_call: TRBJ2-3
clone_size: medium-sized
v_call: TRBV6-1
cdr3_aa: CATRSGDTDTQYF

j_call: TRBJ1-1
clone_size: large
v_call: TRBV7-3
cdr3_aa: CASSQGEDTEAFF

j_call: TRBJ2-7
clone_size: large
v_call: TRBV30
cdr3_aa: CAWTRGRGTYEQYF

j_call: TRBJ1-2
clone_size: medium-sized
v_call: TRBV20-1
cdr3_aa: CSASAGHDGYTF

j_call: TRBJ2-7
clone_size: medium-sized
v_call: TRBV6-1
cdr3_aa: CASRSGTGGNYEQYF

j_call: TRBJ1-4
clone_size: large
v_call: TRBV29-1
cdr3_aa: CSVGNGGTEKLFF

j_call: TRBJ1-1
clone_size: medium-sized
v_call: TRBV3-1
cdr3_aa: CASSQGLGMNTEAFF

j_call: TRBJ1-1
clone_size: medium-sized
v_call: TRBV6-1
cdr3_aa: CASSEWGQGGTEAFF

j_call: TRBJ2-7
clone_size: medium-sized
v_call: TRBV20-1
cdr3_aa: CSATVPGGREQYF

j_call: TRBJ2-3
clone_size: medium-sized
v_call: TRBV27
cdr3_aa: CASSEARYARTQYF

j_call: TRBJ1-5
clone_size: medium-sized
v_call: TRBV7-8
cdr3_aa: CASSLRGTSNQPQHF

j_call: TRBJ2-7
clone_size: NA
v_call: TRBV6-2/TRBV6-3
cdr3_aa: CASSYWASGGSYEQYF

j_call: TRBJ1-1
clone_size: medium-sized
v_call: TRBV27
cdr3_aa: CASSSGRLMNTEAFF

j_call: TRBJ1-2
clone_size: medium-sized
v_call: TRBV10-3
cdr3_aa: CAISESRGLGNYGYTF

j_call: TRBJ2-7
clone_size: medium-sized
v_call: TRBV2
cdr3_aa: CASMQGWEQYF

j_call: TRBJ1-6
clone_size: large
v_call: TRBV6-2/TRBV6-3
cdr3_aa: CASTSGDHYNSPLHF

j_call: TRBJ1-2
clone_size: medium-sized
v_call: TRBV5-4
cdr3_aa: CASSLVGTGGGYTF

j_call: TRBJ2-5
clone_size: hyperexpanded
v_call: TRBV7-2
cdr3_aa: CASSLQSGEETQYF

j_call: TRBJ2-3
clone_size: medium-sized
v_call: TRBV20-1
cdr3_aa: CSAAPQRRTDTQYF

j_call: TRBJ1-1
clone_size: medium-sized
v_call: TRBV5-1
cdr3_aa: CASTGRANTEAFF

j_call: TRBJ2-7
clone_size: medium-sized
v_call: TRBV2
cdr3_aa: CASSRDFRNEQYF

j_call: TRBJ2-5
clone_size: medium-sized
v_call: TRBV3-1
cdr3_aa: CASSPRAVRKETQYF

j_call: TRBJ2-7
clone_size: medium-sized
v_call: TRBV28
cdr3_aa: CASSFVGGAYREYF

j_call: TRBJ2-2
clone_size: large
v_call: TRBV11-2
cdr3_aa: CASSWTADTGELFF

j_call: TRBJ1-1
clone_size: medium-sized
v_call: TRBV11-2
cdr3_aa: CASSLDRSQGGTEAFF

j_call: TRBJ1-1
clone_size: medium-sized
v_call: TRBV6-5
cdr3_aa: CASRRDGLNTEAFF